Following are 21 T cell receptor beta chains from one sample sequenced in a study of blood T cell repertoires in COVID-19 (dated by TCRdb to about 2020). Library preparation used the immunoSEQ multiplex PCR assay. TCRdb took over this immuneACCESS table, retaining in-frame rearrangements with V and J assigned. Such tables are incomplete; in checked studies, under half of the missing clones stem from an unresolved V gene, and the remainder is unexplained. Present in this sample are fewer than 350,000 clones, roughly 85% of which were seen just once. Around 4.5% of the sample belongs to the ten largest clones. The specimen was PBMCs or T cells enriched from blood (not recorded which). Source of these receptors: a woman aged 40 to 50 with acute COVID-19.

The V gene is TRBV19, the J gene TRBJ2-2; D is unresolved. CDR1 and CDR2 (germline): LNHDA, SQIVND (reference sequence). This CDR3 is built from 14 residues. Deletions cut 6 bases from V and 5 bases from J, with 13 bases between. In nucleotides, the CDR3 is TGTGCCAGTAGACTGTACCAATTGACCGGGGAGCTGTTTTTT. Protein: CASRLYQLTGELFF.

This clone appeared a single time. The chain joins TRBV4-1 to TRBJ2-7; D is perhaps TRBD2 (6 bases). The V gene's germline CDR1 is MGHRA and CDR2 YSYEKL. V gave up 4 bases and J gave up 5 bases, with 15 bases separating them. The CDR3 contains 14 residues. The CDR3 nucleotides are TGCGCCAGCAGCCCGATACGGGGACTCCACGAGCAGTACTTC. It yields the protein CASSPIRGLHEQYF.

The rearrangement joins TRBV7-2 to TRBJ2-2, with TRBD2 as a possible D gene (5 bases). Germline V gene lookup returns CDR1 SGHTA and CDR2 FQGNSA. Trimming shortened V by 5 bases and J by 7 bases, and 23 bases separated the two germline ends. The CDR3 has 17 residues. The CDR3 sequence is CASSLSVGPRVGGELFF. CDR3 DNA: TGTGCCAGCAGCCTCAGCGTTGGCCCGCGGGTTGGCGGGGAGCTGTTTTTT.

V is TRBV18 and J is TRBJ1-4, with 8 nucleotides matching TRBD1. Germline V CDR1 and CDR2: KGHSH, LQKENI. There are 15 residues in the CDR3. V was clipped by 3 bases and J by 5 bases; unmatched bases: 5. The CDR3 region is CASSPRQGMNEKLFF. As DNA, the CDR3 is TGTGCCAGCTCACCTAGACAGGGGATGAATGAAAAACTGTTTTTT.

The CDR3 reads CASSLGGQGYYGYTF. The CDR3 bases are TGTGCCAGCAGCTTAGGAGGACAGGGGTACTATGGCTACACCTTC. The J gene is TRBJ1-2, the V gene TRBV7-9; the match to TRBD1 covers 9 bases. Germline assignment: CDR1 SEHNR and CDR2 FQNEAQ (reference sequence). The V segment lost 1 base and the J segment 3 bases; nucleotides outside the gene matches: 3. There are 15 residues in the CDR3.

The chain's CDR3 is CASSSTGGGSDTQYF. CDR3 in DNA: TGTGCCAGCAGCTCGACAGGGGGTGGATCAGATACGCAGTATTTT. This chain uses TRBV11-1 with TRBJ2-3, with TRBD1 matching 9 bases. V trimming: 4 bases; J trimming: 4 bases; junction bases outside the gene matches: 6. This CDR3 is 15 amino acids long. Germline V gene data show CDR1 as SGHAT and CDR2 as FQDESV (reference sequence).

This rearrangement joins TRBV27 to TRBJ1-5; no reliable D call. Germline CDR1 and CDR2: MNHEY and SMNVEV (reference sequence). The CDR3 has 13 amino acids. V was pared by 0 bases and J by 4 bases, with 4 bases between. The CDR3 region has the DNA TGTGCCAGCAGTTTATCCAGAAATCAGCCCCAGCATTTT. As protein: CASSLSRNQPQHF.

The V call is TRBV7-2, the J call TRBJ2-1, with a weak D call TRBD2 (6 bases). Germline V gene lookup returns CDR1 SGHTA and CDR2 FQGNSA. V gave up 6 bases and J gave up 6 bases, with 15 bases separating them. The CDR3 length is 14 residues. The CDR3 loop reads CASRVLREANEQFF. The DNA of the CDR3 is TGTGCCAGCAGGGTGTTGAGGGAGGCCAATGAGCAGTTCTTC.

Regarding this clone: Relative to the germline gene, one junction end is altered; a read error may explain this. V gene TRBV4-3 combines with J gene TRBJ2-3; D is perhaps TRBD2 (5 bases). CDR1 and CDR2 from the germline V gene are LGHNA and YSLEER. The CDR3 runs 15 residues. DNA for the CDR3: TGCGCCAGCAGCGAAGACATAGACTACCGTCGTACGCAGTATTTT. Its translation: CASSEDIDYRRTQYF.

The J gene is TRBJ1-3, the V gene TRBV28; possibly TRBD1 for D (5 bases). V was cut by 0 bases and J by 1 base, with 10 bases left in between. Germline V gene data show CDR1 as MDHEN and CDR2 as SYDVKM. The length of the CDR3 is 16 residues. CDR3 sequence: CASSLWGPGSGNTIYF. The CDR3, as DNA: TGTGCCAGCAGTTTATGGGGTCCAGGGTCTGGAAACACCATATATTTT.

This chain connects TRBV10-3 to TRBJ1-2; tentatively, D is TRBD1 (5 bases). This CDR3 has 14 residues. Germline lookup yields CDR1 ENHRY and CDR2 SYGVKD. Trimming took off 3 bases at V and 4 bases at J, with 12 bases between the two ends. Here the CDR3 DNA reads TGTGCCATCAGTGATACACCGCAGGGCTATGGCTACACCTTC. Translating it yields CAISDTPQGYGYTF.

V gene TRBV7-2 combines with J gene TRBJ1-1; 7 nucleotides match TRBD1. The CDR3 loop spans 15 amino acids. Germline-derived CDR1 and CDR2 are SGHTA and FQGNSA. Trimming cost V 2 bases and J 4 bases; bases outside gene matches: 7. Here the CDR3 DNA reads TGTGCCAGCAGCTTATCGCAGGGGGTGGGCACTGAAGCTTTCTTT. Translated, it gives CASSLSQGVGTEAFF.

The V call is TRBV11-3, the J call TRBJ2-3, with 8 bases fitting TRBD1. The trim removed 5 bases at V and 3 bases at J, leaving 7 bases unmatched. The CDR3 length is 15 residues. The germline V gene encodes CDR1 SGHNT and CDR2 YENEEA. CDR3 nucleotides: TGTGCCAGCAGCCACGGACAGGGAATGACAGATACGCAGTATTTT. Amino acids: CASSHGQGMTDTQYF.

The chain's CDR3 is CASSLVTGNNEQFF. CDR3 in DNA: TGCGCCAGCAGCTTGGTGACGGGGAACAATGAGCAGTTCTTC. The J gene is TRBJ2-1, the V gene TRBV5-1; weak D call: TRBD2 (5 bases). CDR1 and CDR2 (germline): SGHRS, YFSETQ. The CDR3 has 14 residues. With 0 bases removed from V and 5 bases from J, the gap between germline ends came to 9 bases.

The chain links TRBV5-6 to TRBJ1-2; D is possibly TRBD1 (6 bases). In germline, CDR1 is SGHDT, CDR2 YYEEEE. Deletions cut 4 bases from V and 4 bases from J, with 17 bases between. This CDR3 contains 15 residues. The CDR3 DNA is TGTGCCAGCAGCCCCCCGGTGGGGACACCCTATGGCTACACCTTC. Translation gives CASSPPVGTPYGYTF.

The chain combines TRBV5-4 with TRBJ1-6, with a tentative D call TRBD1 (6 bases). Per the germline V gene, CDR1 is SGHNT and CDR2 is YYREEE (reference sequence). Trimming cost V 0 bases and J 9 bases, with 10 bases left between them. The CDR3 runs to 14 residues. This CDR3 is CASSLEQGRSPLHF. The CDR3 DNA reads TGTGCCAGCAGCTTGGAACAGGGCCGTTCACCCCTCCACTTT. The entire variable domain, with the rest obtained from reference TRBV5-4 and TRBJ1-6, is as follows: ETGVTQSPTHLIKTRGQQVTLRCSSQSGHNTVSWYQQALGQGPQFIFQYYREEENGRGNFPPRFSGLQFPNYSSELNVNALELDDSALYLCASSLEQGRSPLHFGNGTRLTVT.

V is TRBV18 and J is TRBJ1-2; 7 bases line up with TRBD1. CDR1 KGHSH and CDR2 LQKENI come from the germline V gene. V lost 4 bases to trimming and J lost 8 bases; unmatched junction nucleotides: 13. The CDR3 loop spans 15 amino acids. This CDR3 is CASSHTPGPGQGYTF. DNA for the CDR3: TGTGCCAGCTCACACACCCCAGGACCGGGACAGGGCTACACCTTC.

This chain joins TRBV5-1 and TRBJ2-1; 10 nucleotides match TRBD2. The trim removed 3 bases at V and 5 bases at J, leaving 8 bases unmatched. This CDR3 has 16 residues. CDR1 and CDR2 (germline): SGHRS, YFSETQ. CDR3 nucleotides: TGCGCCAGCAGCTCCTCACCACTAGCGGGACACAATGAGCAGTTCTTC. It codes for CASSSSPLAGHNEQFF.

This clone was detected once. The V call is TRBV28, the J call TRBJ1-2; TRBD1 agrees at 9 bases. The junction had 5 bases not matched to a gene; V was cut back by 6 bases and J by 6 bases. The CDR3 has 13 residues. Looked up from germline, CDR1 is MDHEN and CDR2 is SYDVKM. CDR3 coding DNA: TGTGCCAGCAGACCAACAGGGGGCAATGGCTACACCTTC. Translated: CASRPTGGNGYTF.

Only a few counts were recorded for this clone. The chain recombines TRBV7-3 with TRBJ2-5, with no clear D. The CDR3 has 13 amino acids. CDR1 and CDR2 (germline): SGHTA, FQGTGA. V was cut by 5 bases and J by 2 bases, with 9 bases left in between. In DNA form, the CDR3 reads TGTGCCAGCAGCATCAGATTTCAAGAGACCCAGTACTTC. Its translation is CASSIRFQETQYF.

This clone was picked up many times. The chain couples TRBV6-4 to TRBJ2-1, with 11 positions matching TRBD1. V trimming: 6 bases; J trimming: 4 bases; junction bases outside the gene matches: 5. In germline, CDR1 is MRHNA, CDR2 SNTAGT. The CDR3 contains 15 residues. CDR3 sequence: CASRRGTGGYNEQFF. The CDR3 DNA reads TGTGCCAGCAGACGCGGGACAGGGGGATACAATGAGCAGTTCTTC.